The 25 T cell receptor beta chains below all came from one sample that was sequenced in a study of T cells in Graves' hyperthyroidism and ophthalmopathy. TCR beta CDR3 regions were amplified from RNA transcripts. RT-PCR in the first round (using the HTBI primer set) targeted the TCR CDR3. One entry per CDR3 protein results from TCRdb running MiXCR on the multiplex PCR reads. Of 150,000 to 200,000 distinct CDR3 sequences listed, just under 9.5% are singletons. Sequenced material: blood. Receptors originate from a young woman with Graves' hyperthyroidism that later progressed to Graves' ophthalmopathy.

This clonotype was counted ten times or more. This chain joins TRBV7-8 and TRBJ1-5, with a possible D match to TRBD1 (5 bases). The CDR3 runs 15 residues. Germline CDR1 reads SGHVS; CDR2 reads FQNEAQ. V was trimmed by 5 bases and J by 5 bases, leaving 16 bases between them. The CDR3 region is CASSPGGFLDQPQHF. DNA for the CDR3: TGTGCCAGCAGCCCTGGGGGGTTTTTGGATCAGCCCCAGCATTTT. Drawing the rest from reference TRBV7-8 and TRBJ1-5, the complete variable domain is GAGVSQSPRYKVAKRGQDVALRCDPISGHVSLFWYQQALGQGPEFLTYFQNEAQLDKSGLPSDRFFAERPEGSVSTLKIQRTQQEDSAVYLCASSPGGFLDQPQHFGDGTRLSIL.

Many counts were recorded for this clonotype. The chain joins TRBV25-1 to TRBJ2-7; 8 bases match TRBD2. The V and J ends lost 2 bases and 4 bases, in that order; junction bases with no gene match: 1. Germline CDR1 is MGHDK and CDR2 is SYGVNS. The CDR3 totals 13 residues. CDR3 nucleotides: TGTGCCAGCAGTGAAATAGCGGGGTACGAGCAGTACTTC. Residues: CASSEIAGYEQYF.

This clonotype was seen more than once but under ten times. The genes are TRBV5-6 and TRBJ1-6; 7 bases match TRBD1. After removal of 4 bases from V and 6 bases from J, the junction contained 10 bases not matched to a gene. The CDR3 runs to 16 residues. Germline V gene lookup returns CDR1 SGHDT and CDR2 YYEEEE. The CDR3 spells CASSPRYRDSNSPLHF. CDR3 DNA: TGTGCCAGCAGCCCGCGATACCGGGACAGTAATTCACCCCTCCACTTT.

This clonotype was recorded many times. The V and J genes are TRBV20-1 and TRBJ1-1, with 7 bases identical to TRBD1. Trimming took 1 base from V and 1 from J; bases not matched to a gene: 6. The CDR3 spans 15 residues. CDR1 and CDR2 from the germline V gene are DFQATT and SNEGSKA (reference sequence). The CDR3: CSARALQGGNTEAFF. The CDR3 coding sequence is TGCAGTGCTAGAGCCCTCCAGGGGGGGAACACTGAAGCTTTCTTT.

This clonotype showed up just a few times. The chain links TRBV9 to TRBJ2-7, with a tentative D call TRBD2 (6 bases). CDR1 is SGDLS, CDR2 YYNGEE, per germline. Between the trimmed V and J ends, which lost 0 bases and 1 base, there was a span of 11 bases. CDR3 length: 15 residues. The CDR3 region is CASSVASEGSYEQYF. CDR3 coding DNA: TGTGCCAGCAGCGTAGCTTCGGAGGGGTCCTACGAGCAGTACTTC.

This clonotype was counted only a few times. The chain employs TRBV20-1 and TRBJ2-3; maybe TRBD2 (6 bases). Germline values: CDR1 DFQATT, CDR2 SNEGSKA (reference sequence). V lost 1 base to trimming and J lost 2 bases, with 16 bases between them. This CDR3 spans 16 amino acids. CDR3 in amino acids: CSARVATGETTDTQYF. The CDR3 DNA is TGCAGTGCTAGAGTCGCTACGGGGGAAACCACAGATACGCAGTATTTT.

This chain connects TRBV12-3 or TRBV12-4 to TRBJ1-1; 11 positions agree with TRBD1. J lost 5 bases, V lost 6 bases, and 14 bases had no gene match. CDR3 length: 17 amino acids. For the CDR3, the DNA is TGTGCCAGCAGGGAAGGGACAGGGGGGGTTTGGAAGACTGAAGCTTTCTTT. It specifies CASREGTGGVWKTEAFF.

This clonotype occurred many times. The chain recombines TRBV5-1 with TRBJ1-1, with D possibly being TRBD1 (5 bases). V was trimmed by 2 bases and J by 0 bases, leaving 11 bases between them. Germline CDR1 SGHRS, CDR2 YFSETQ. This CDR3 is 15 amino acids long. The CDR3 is CASSFGAEVNTEAFF. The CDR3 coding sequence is TGCGCCAGCAGCTTTGGGGCGGAGGTGAACACTGAAGCTTTCTTT.

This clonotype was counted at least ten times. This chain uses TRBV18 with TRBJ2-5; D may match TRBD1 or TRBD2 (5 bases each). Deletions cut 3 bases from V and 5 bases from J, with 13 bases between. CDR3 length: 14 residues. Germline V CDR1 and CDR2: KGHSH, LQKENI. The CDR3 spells CASSPRDLSETQYF. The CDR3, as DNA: TGTGCCAGCTCACCCAGGGACCTTTCGGAGACCCAGTACTTC.

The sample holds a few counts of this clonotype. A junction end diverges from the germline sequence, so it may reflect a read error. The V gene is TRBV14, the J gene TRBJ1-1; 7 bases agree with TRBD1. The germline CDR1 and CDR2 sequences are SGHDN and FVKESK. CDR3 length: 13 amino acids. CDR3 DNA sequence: TGTGCCAGCGGCCAGGAACAGGGGACTGAAGCTTTCTTT. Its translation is CASGQEQGTEAFF.

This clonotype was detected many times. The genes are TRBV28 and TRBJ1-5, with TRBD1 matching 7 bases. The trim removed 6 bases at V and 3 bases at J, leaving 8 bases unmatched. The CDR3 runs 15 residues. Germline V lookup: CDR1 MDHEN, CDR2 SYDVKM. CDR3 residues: CASREGTADNQPQHF. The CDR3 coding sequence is TGTGCCAGCAGGGAAGGGACAGCGGACAATCAGCCCCAGCATTTT.

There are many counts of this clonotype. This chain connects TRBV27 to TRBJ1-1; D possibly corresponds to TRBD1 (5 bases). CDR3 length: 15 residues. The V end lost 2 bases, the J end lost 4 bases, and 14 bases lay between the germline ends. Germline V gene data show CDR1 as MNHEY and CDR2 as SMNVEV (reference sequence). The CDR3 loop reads CASSLGGYGGTEAFF. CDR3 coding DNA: TGTGCCAGCAGTTTAGGAGGTTACGGGGGCACTGAAGCTTTCTTT.

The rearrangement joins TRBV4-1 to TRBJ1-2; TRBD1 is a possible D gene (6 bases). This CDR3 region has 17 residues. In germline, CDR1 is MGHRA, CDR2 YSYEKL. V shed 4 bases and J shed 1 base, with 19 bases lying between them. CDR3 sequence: CASSLTYRVEGNYGYTF. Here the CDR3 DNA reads TGCGCCAGCAGCCTTACCTACAGGGTGGAGGGTAACTATGGCTACACCTTC.

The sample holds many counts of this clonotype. Written as DNA, the CDR3 is TGTGCCTGGAGCGGGGGAGCCTACGAGCAGTACTTC. Amino acid sequence: CAWSGGAYEQYF. The rearrangement uses TRBV30 and TRBJ2-7, with D perhaps TRBD2 (6 bases). The CDR3 is 12 residues long. Looked up from germline, CDR1 is GTSNPN and CDR2 is SVGIG (reference sequence). With 3 bases removed from V and 2 bases from J, the gap between germline ends came to 8 bases. The entire variable domain, with the rest obtained from reference TRBV30 and TRBJ2-7, is as follows: SQTIHQWPATLVQPVGSPLSLECTVEGTSNPNLYWYRQAAGRGLQLLFYSVGIGQISSEVPQNLSASRPQDRQFILSSKKLLLSDSGFYLCAWSGGAYEQYFGPGTRLTVT.

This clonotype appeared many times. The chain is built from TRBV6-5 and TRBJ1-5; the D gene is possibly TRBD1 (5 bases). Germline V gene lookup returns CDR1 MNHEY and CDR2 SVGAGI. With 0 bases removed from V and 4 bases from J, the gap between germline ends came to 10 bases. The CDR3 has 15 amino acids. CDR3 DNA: TGTGCCAGCAGTTACTCATCCCAGGGAAATCAGCCCCAGCATTTT. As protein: CASSYSSQGNQPQHF.

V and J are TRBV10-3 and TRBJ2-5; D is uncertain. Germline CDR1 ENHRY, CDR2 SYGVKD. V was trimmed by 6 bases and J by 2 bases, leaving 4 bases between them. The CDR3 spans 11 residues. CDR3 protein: CAIREQETQYF. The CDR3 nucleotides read TGTGCCATCAGGGAGCAAGAGACCCAGTACTTC.

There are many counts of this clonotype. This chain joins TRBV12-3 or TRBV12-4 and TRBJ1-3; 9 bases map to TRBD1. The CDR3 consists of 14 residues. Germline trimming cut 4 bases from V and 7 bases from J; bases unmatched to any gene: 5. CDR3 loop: CASSWDRVQNTIYF. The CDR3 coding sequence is TGTGCCAGCAGTTGGGACAGGGTACAGAACACCATATATTTT.

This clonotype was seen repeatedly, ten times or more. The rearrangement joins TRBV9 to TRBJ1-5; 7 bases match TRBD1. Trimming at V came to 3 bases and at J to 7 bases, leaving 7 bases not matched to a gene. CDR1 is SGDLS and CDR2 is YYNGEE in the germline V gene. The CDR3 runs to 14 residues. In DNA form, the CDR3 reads TGTGCCAGCAGCGCAGGACAGGCGGGGCAGCCCCAGCATTTT. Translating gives CASSAGQAGQPQHF.

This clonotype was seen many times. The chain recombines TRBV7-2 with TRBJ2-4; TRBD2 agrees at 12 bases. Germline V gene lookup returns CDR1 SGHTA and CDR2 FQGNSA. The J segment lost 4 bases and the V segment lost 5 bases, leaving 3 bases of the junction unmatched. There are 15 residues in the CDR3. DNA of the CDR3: TGTGCCAGCAGCCCAGGACTAGCGGGAAAAAACATTCAGTACTTC. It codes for CASSPGLAGKNIQYF.

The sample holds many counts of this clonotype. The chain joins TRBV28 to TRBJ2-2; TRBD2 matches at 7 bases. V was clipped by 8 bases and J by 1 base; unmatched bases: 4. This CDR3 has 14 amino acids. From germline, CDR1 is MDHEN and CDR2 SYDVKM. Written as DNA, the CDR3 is TGTGCCAGCTCGCGCGGGAGGAACACCGGGGAGCTGTTTTTT. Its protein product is CASSRGRNTGELFF.

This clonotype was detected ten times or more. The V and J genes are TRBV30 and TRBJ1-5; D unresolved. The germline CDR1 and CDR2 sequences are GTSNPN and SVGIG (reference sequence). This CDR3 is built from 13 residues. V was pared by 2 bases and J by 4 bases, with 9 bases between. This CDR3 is CAWSSRHNQPQHF. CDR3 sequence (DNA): TGTGCCTGGAGTTCCAGGCATAATCAGCCCCAGCATTTT. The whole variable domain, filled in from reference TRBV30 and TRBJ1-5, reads SQTIHQWPATLVQPVGSPLSLECTVEGTSNPNLYWYRQAAGRGLQLLFYSVGIGQISSEVPQNLSASRPQDRQFILSSKKLLLSDSGFYLCAWSSRHNQPQHFGDGTRLSIL.

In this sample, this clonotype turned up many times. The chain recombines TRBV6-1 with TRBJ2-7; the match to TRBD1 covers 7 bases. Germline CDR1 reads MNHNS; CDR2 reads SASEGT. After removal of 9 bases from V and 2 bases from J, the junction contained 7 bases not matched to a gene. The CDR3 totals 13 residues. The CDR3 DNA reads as TGTGCCAGTACCGGGACAGAGACCTACGAGCAGTACTTC. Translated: CASTGTETYEQYF.

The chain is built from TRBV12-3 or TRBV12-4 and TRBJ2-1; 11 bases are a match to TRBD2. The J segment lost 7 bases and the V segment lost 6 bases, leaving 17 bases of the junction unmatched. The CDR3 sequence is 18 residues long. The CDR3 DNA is TGTGCCAGCAGATACTGGGGGTTGCTAGCGGGGGGAGGTAATGAGCAGTTCTTC. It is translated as CASRYWGLLAGGGNEQFF.

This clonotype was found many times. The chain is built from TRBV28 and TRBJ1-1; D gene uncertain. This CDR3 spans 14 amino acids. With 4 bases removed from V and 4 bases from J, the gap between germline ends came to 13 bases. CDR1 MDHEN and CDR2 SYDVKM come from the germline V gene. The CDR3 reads CASSSTRETTEAFF. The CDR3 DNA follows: TGTGCCAGCAGTTCCACGAGGGAGACCACTGAAGCTTTCTTT.

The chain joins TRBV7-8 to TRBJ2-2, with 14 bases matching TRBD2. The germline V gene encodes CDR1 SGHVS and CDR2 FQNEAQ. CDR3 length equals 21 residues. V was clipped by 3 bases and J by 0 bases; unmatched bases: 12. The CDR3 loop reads CASSLELGLAGVLPNTGELFF. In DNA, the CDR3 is TGTGCCAGCAGCTTGGAGTTGGGACTAGCGGGAGTTCTCCCGAACACCGGGGAGCTGTTTTTT. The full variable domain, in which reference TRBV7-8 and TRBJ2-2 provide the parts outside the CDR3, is GAGVSQSPRYKVAKRGQDVALRCDPISGHVSLFWYQQALGQGPEFLTYFQNEAQLDKSGLPSDRFFAERPEGSVSTLKIQRTQQEDSAVYLCASSLELGLAGVLPNTGELFFGEGSRLTVL.